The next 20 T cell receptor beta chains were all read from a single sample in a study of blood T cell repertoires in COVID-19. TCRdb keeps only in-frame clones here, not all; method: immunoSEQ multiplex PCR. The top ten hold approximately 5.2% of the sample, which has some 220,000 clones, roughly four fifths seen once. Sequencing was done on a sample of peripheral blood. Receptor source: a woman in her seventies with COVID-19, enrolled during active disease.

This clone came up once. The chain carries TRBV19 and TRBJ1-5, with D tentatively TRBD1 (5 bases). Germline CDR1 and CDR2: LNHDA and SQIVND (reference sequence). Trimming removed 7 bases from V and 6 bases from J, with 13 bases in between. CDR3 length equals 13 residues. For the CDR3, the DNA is TGTGCCAGTAATGACAAGGGGCTTCAGCCCCAGCATTTT. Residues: CASNDKGLQPQHF.

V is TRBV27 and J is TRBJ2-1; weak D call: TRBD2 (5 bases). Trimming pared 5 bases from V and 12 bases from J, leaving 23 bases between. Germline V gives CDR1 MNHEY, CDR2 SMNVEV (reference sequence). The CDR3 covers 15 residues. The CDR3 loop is CASSRGPAPLAWQFF. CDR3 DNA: TGTGCCAGCAGTCGAGGGCCCGCGCCACTTGCTTGGCAGTTCTTC.

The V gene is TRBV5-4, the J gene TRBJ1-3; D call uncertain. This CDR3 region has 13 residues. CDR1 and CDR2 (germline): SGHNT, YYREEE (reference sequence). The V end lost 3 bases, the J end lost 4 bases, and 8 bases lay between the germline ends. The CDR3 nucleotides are TGTGCCAGCAGCTCCCGGGTAGGAAACACCATATATTTT. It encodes CASSSRVGNTIYF.

CDR3 DNA sequence: TGTGCCAGCAGTTACTCTGGGGGGGAGAGGGGCTACACCTTC. Encoded protein: CASSYSGGERGYTF. The genes are TRBV6-5 and TRBJ1-2; a possible D gene is TRBD1 (5 bases). CDR1 is MNHEY and CDR2 is SVGAGI in the germline V gene. CDR3 length: 14 amino acids. V lost 0 bases and J lost 8, with 13 bases in between.

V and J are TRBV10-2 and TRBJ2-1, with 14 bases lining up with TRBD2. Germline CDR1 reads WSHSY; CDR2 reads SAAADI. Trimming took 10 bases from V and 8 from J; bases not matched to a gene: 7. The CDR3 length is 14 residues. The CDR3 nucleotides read TGCGCCACCTCGGGACTAGCGGGAGCATATGAGCAGTTCTTC. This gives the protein CATSGLAGAYEQFF.

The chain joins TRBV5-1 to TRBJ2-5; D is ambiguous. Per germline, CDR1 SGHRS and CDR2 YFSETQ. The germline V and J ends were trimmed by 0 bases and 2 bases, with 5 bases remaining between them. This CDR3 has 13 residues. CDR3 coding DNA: TGCGCCAGCAGCTTGGAACAGCAAGAGACCCAGTACTTC. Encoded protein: CASSLEQQETQYF.

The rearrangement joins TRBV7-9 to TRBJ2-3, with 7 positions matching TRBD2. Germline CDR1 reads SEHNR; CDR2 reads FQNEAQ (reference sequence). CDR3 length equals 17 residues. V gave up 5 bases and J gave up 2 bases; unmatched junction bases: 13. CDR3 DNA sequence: TGTGCCAGCAGCCGTGGGCTAGCGGAAACAAACACAGATACGCAGTATTTT. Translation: CASSRGLAETNTDTQYF.

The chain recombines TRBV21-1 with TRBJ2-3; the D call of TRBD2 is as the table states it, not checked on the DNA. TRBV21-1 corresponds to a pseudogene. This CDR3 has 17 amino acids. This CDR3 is CASSRPGLAGRTDTQYF. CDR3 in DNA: TGTGCCAGCAGCAGGCCGGGACTAGCGGGAAGGACAGATACGCAGTATTTT.

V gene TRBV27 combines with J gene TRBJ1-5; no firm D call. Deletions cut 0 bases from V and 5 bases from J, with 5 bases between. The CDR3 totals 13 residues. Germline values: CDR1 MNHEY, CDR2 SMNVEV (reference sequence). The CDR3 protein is CASSLSIDQPQHF. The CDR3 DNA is TGTGCCAGCAGTTTATCGATAGATCAGCCCCAGCATTTT.

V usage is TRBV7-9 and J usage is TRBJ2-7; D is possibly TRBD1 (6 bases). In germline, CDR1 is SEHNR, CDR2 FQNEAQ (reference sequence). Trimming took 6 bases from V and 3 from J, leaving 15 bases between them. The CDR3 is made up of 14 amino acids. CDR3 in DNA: TGTGCCAGCAGGGACGGACAGAGCCTCTACGAGCAGTACTTC. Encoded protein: CASRDGQSLYEQYF.

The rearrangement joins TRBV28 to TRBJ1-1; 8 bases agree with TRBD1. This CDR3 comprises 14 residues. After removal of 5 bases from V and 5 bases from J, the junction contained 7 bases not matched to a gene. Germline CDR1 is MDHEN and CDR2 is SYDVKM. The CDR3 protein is CASSPYRGLTEAFF. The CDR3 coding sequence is TGTGCCAGCAGTCCGTACAGGGGGTTGACTGAAGCTTTCTTT.

CDR3 nucleotides: TGTGCCAGCAGCTTGAGGACTAGCGGGCTGCACAATGAGCAGTTCTTC. Translation gives CASSLRTSGLHNEQFF. The chain carries TRBV7-2 and TRBJ2-1, with 11 bases lining up with TRBD2. This CDR3 contains 16 residues. Germline V CDR1 and CDR2: SGHTA, FQGNSA. The J segment lost 5 bases and the V segment lost 3 bases, leaving 6 bases of the junction unmatched.

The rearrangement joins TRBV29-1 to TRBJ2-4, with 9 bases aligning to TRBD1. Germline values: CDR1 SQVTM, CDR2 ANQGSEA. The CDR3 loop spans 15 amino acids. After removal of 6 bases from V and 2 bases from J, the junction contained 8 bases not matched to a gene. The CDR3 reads CSVVGQGKSKNIQYF. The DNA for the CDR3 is TGCAGCGTGGTAGGACAGGGGAAATCCAAAAACATTCAGTACTTC.

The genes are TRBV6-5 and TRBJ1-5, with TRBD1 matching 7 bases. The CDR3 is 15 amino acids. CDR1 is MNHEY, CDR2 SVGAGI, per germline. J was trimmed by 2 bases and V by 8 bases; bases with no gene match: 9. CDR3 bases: TGTGCCAGCTCAAAACAGGGGCCAGGCAATCAGCCCCAGCATTTT. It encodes CASSKQGPGNQPQHF.

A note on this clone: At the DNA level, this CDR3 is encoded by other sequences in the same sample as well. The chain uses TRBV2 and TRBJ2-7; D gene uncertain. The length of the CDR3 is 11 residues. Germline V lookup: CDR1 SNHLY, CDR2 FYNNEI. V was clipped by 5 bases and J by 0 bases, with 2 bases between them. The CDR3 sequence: CASSYSYEQYF. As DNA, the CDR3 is TGTGCCAGCAGTTACTCCTACGAGCAGTACTTC.

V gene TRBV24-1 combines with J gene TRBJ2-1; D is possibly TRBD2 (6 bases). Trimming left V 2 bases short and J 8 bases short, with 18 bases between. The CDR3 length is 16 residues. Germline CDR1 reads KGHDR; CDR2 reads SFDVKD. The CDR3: CATSDSSPPGLYEQFF. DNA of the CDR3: TGTGCCACCAGTGATTCATCTCCGCCGGGACTGTATGAGCAGTTCTTC.

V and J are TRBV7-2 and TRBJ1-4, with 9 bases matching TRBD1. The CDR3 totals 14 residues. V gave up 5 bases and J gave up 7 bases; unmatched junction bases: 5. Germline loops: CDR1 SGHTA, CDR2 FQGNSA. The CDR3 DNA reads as TGTGCCAGCAGCCCTAAGGACAGGGGTGAAAAACTGTTTTTT. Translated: CASSPKDRGEKLFF.

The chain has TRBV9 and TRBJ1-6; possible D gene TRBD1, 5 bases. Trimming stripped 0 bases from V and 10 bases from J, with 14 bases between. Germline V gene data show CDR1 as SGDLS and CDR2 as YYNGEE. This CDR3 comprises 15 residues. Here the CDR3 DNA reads TGTGCCAGCAGCGTAGAAGCGGGAAGGGGATCACCCCTCCACTTT. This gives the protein CASSVEAGRGSPLHF.

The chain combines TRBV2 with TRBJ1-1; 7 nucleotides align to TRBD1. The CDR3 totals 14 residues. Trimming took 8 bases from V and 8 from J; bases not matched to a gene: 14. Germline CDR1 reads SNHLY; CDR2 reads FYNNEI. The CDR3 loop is CASVDRRAVEEAFF. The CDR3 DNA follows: TGTGCCAGCGTGGACAGGAGGGCCGTGGAAGAAGCTTTCTTT.

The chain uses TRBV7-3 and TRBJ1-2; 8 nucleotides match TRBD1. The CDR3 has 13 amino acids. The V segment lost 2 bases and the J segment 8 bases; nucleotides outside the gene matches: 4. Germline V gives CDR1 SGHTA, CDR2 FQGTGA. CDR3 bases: TGTGCCAGCAGCTTACAGACAGGGGTCGGCTACACCTTC. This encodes CASSLQTGVGYTF.